A selection of T cell receptor beta chains follows, all from one sample in a study of T cell responses to AZD1222 COVID-19 vaccine. The repertoire was sequenced with immunoSEQ multiplex PCR; TCRdb's copy has only in-frame clones and lacks some. The sample consists of 95,000 to 150,000 clones, more than 85% of them appearing once. The material sequenced was peripheral blood, taken on day 0 of AZD1222 vaccination. The receptor set was obtained from an adult in good health. Both conserved end residues are part of each CDR3. The D gene is left open where the match is weak.

j_call,cdr3_length,v_call,d_call,cdr3_nt,cdr3_aa
TRBJ2-1,15,TRBV4-1,TRBD1,TGCGCCAGCCAAAACCCGGGACAGGGGGACAATGAGCAGTTCTTC,CASQNPGQGDNEQFF
TRBJ2-2,15,TRBV19,.,TGTGCCAGTAGTAAAGCGGCTACGAACACCGGGGAGCTGTTTTTT,CASSKAATNTGELFF
TRBJ2-1,15,TRBV24-1,TRBD2,TGTGCCACCAGTGAAGGTAGCGGGAGCGACAATGAGCAGTTCTTC,CATSEGSGSDNEQFF
TRBJ1-1,14,TRBV6-5,.,TGTGCCAGCAGGGCCAGGGGTATGAACACTGAAGCTTTCTTT,CASRARGMNTEAFF
TRBJ1-4,15,TRBV7-2,.,TGTGCCAGCAGCTTAGGTGGGGGAAGGGATGAAAAACTGTTTTTT,CASSLGGGRDEKLFF
TRBJ2-2,16,TRBV11-3,TRBD2,TGTGCCAGCAGCTTAGTTGCGGGAGTGCGGGGCGGGGAGCTGTTTTTT,CASSLVAGVRGGELFF
TRBJ1-1,15,TRBV2,TRBD1,TGTGCCAGTCTGGGGGTGACAGGGGTTTATACTGAAGCTTTCTTT,CASLGVTGVYTEAFF
TRBJ2-5,12,TRBV2,.,TGTGCCAGCAGTGAGAAAATGGAGACCCAGTACTTC,CASSEKMETQYF
TRBJ2-3,17,TRBV5-1,TRBD2,TGCGCCAGCAGCTTGCTGGGACTAGCGGGCCCGGGAGATACGCAGTATTTT,CASSLLGLAGPGDTQYF
TRBJ1-3,15,TRBV5-6,.,TGTGCCAGCAGCTTCGGGGCCCGCTCTGGAAACACCATATATTTT,CASSFGARSGNTIYF